This TCR beta chain was identified in a study of T-cell memory formation after mild COVID-19. The study's findings and limits: Later expanders leaned CD4+, whereas day 15 to 85 contracting clones were balanced CD4/CD8. Among contracting clones, CD4+ were mainly CM/EM and CD8+ enriched in EMRA. Within pre-infection memory, some responding clones were found, suggesting cross-reactive memory joined.

Germline loops: CDR1 MNHEY, CDR2 SMNVEV (reference sequence). This CDR3 contains 14 residues. V lost 5 bases and J 6 bases, leaving 14 bases between the germline ends. One entry per CDR3 protein, called by TCRdb with MiXCR from the 5' RACE reads. Of about 440,000 distinct CDR3 sequences in the sample, roughly 20% were seen once. With regard to this clonotype: Its specificity is unknown.

The TCR originated in an adult woman who had mild COVID-19 (a few samples of this study predate the infection). Cell type and time point are not known. The specimen sequenced was PBMCs or a T cell subset sorted from them (not recorded which). The genes are TRBV27 and TRBJ2-1; tentative D call: TRBD1 (5 bases). CDR3 sequence reads: CASSPLTASNEQFF. The CDR3 DNA sequence: TGTGCCAGCAGTCCCCTGACAGCCTCCAATGAGCAGTTCTTC.